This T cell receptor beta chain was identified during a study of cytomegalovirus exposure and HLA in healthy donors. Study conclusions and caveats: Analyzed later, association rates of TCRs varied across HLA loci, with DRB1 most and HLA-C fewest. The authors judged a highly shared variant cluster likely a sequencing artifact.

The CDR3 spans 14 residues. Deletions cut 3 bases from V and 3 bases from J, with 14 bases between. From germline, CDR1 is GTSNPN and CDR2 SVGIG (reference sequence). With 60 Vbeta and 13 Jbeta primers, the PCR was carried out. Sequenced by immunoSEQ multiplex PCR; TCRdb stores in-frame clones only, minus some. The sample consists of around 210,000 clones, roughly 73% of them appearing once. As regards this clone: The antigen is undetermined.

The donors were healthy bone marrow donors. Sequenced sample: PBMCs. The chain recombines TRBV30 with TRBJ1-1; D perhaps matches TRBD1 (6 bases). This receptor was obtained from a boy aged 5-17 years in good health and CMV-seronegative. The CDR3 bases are TGTGCCTGGAGAGGCAGGGGATTAGACACTGAAGCTTTCTTT. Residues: CAWRGRGLDTEAFF.